The 32 T cell receptor beta chains below come from one sample, sequenced in a study of T cells in Graves' hyperthyroidism and ophthalmopathy. The CDR3 regions of TCR beta were amplified from RNA transcripts. The HTBI set primed first-round TCR CDR3 RT-PCR. TCRdb reanalysed the multiplex PCR reads using MiXCR and keeps one entry per CDR3 protein. The sample lists about 550,000 distinct CDR3 sequences, less than 25% occurring once. The sample was blood. The receptors stem from a man between 18 and 35 years old with Graves' hyperthyroidism.

This clonotype was counted many times. The V call is TRBV6-5, the J call TRBJ1-6, with a weak D call TRBD1 (6 bases). Germline assignment: CDR1 MNHEY and CDR2 SVGAGI. With 6 bases removed from V and 7 bases from J, the gap between germline ends came to 13 bases. This CDR3 comprises 14 residues. The CDR3 loop reads CASRLQGVNSPLHF. CDR3 DNA sequence: TGTGCCAGCAGATTACAGGGAGTGAATTCACCCCTCCACTTT.

This clonotype was seen repeatedly, ten times or more. The chain is built from TRBV7-3 and TRBJ2-5; D may match TRBD1 or TRBD2 (5 bases each). The length of the CDR3 is 17 residues. Trimming took off 2 bases at V and 3 bases at J, with 19 bases between the two ends. Germline V lookup: CDR1 SGHTA, CDR2 FQGTGA. The CDR3: CASSLPFREADKETQYF. The CDR3 nucleotides read TGTGCCAGCAGCTTACCCTTCCGTGAAGCGGACAAAGAGACCCAGTACTTC.

The table lists this clonotype with many counts. The V call is TRBV6-1, the J call TRBJ1-1; D may be TRBD1 (6 bases). CDR1 is MNHNS, CDR2 SASEGT, per germline. The CDR3 has 14 residues. Trimming stripped 1 base from V and 4 bases from J, with 10 bases between. CDR3 sequence (DNA): TGTGCCAGCAGTGAAGTCTTCAGGGGCACTGAAGCTTTCTTT. Translating gives CASSEVFRGTEAFF.

The gene calls are TRBV6-1 and TRBJ2-7, with D possibly being TRBD2 (5 bases). Trimming pared 6 bases from V and 0 bases from J, leaving 12 bases between. CDR3 length equals 14 residues. In germline, CDR1 is MNHNS, CDR2 SASEGT. CDR3 residues: CASRRSRGSYEQYF. As DNA, the CDR3 is TGTGCCAGCAGACGCTCCCGGGGCTCCTACGAGCAGTACTTC.

This clonotype has only a few counts. This chain uses TRBV12-3 or TRBV12-4 with TRBJ2-5; TRBD2 agrees at 14 bases. The CDR3 loop spans 20 amino acids. J gave up 2 bases and V 1 base, and 12 bases lay outside the gene matches. CDR3 in amino acids: CASSLGLGTSGGRYQETQYF. CDR3 nucleotide sequence: TGTGCCAGCAGTTTAGGACTTGGGACTAGCGGGGGCCGATATCAAGAGACCCAGTACTTC.

This clonotype has a count of ten or more. The rearrangement joins TRBV12-3 or TRBV12-4 to TRBJ1-2; TRBD1 aligns across 9 bases. V was pared by 4 bases and J by 8 bases, with 8 bases of the junction left unmatched. This CDR3 is 14 amino acids long. The CDR3 region has the DNA TGTGCCAGCAGTTCACAGGGGGCGGAAGGCGGCTACACCTTC. The encoded protein is CASSSQGAEGGYTF.

The table lists this clonotype with many counts. The chain joins TRBV19 to TRBJ1-5; D possibly corresponds to TRBD1 (6 bases). Germline V gives CDR1 LNHDA, CDR2 SQIVND (reference sequence). The CDR3 contains 16 residues. V was shortened by 3 bases and J by 5 bases, with 17 bases between the two germline ends. CDR3 nucleotide sequence: TGTGCCAGTAGTATGGGTGCAGGGGCCGTAGATCAGCCCCAGCATTTT. Protein product: CASSMGAGAVDQPQHF.

This chain links TRBV20-1 with TRBJ1-2; possible D gene TRBD1, 5 bases. Trimming stripped 5 bases from V and 4 bases from J, with 20 bases between. The length of the CDR3 is 15 residues. Germline assignment: CDR1 DFQATT and CDR2 SNEGSKA (reference sequence). Written as DNA, the CDR3 is TGCAGTGCTCTATTCCGGGACCCTCAATTCTATGGCTACACCTTC. This sequence encodes CSALFRDPQFYGYTF.

This clonotype was seen repeatedly, ten times or more. The chain joins TRBV7-8 to TRBJ2-5; D possibly uses TRBD1 or TRBD2 (6 bases each). The length of the CDR3 is 15 residues. V dropped 2 bases and J dropped 5 bases, with 15 bases sitting between them. Germline CDR1 and CDR2: SGHVS and FQNEAQ. CDR3 DNA: TGTGCCAGCAGCTTACTGGAGGGGGGTTCGGAGACCCAGTACTTC. Its translation: CASSLLEGGSETQYF.

CDR3: CASSPSPVLGGETQYF. In nucleotides, the CDR3 is TGTGCCAGCAGTCCATCCCCCGTTTTGGGGGGCGAGACCCAGTACTTC. The rearrangement links TRBV27 to TRBJ2-5, with D perhaps assigned TRBD1 or TRBD2 (6 bases each). The CDR3 is 16 amino acids. The germline CDR1 and CDR2 sequences are MNHEY and SMNVEV (reference sequence). Trimming cost V 5 bases and J 5 bases, with 21 bases left between them.

This chain joins TRBV20-1 and TRBJ1-5; D uncertain. Germline lookup yields CDR1 DFQATT and CDR2 SNEGSKA (reference sequence). Trimming removed 5 bases from V and 4 bases from J, with 9 bases in between. This CDR3 has 12 residues. CDR3 nucleotide sequence: TGCAGTGCTGGGGTGGGGAATCAGCCCCAGCATTTT. Its protein is CSAGVGNQPQHF.

This clonotype has ten or more counts. The J gene is TRBJ1-1, the V gene TRBV6-1; 7 nucleotides line up with TRBD1. V dropped 6 bases and J dropped 8; count of bases not matched to a gene: 18. Germline values: CDR1 MNHNS, CDR2 SASEGT. There are 16 residues in the CDR3. This chain's CDR3 is CASRDILGQLTREAFF. As DNA, the CDR3 is TGTGCCAGCAGGGATATCCTGGGACAGCTGACGCGGGAAGCTTTCTTT.

This clonotype was picked up many times. The V call is TRBV12-3 or TRBV12-4, the J call TRBJ2-5; 9 bases agree with TRBD1. The CDR3 consists of 15 residues. The trim removed 3 bases at V and 5 bases at J, leaving 7 bases unmatched. The CDR3 DNA reads TGTGCCAGCAGTTTGAGGGGACAGGGTGGTGAGACCCAGTACTTC. It is translated as CASSLRGQGGETQYF.

In its sample, this clonotype was seen many times. CDR3 coding DNA: TGTGCCAGCGTCAAATCGGTGGGGAAAGAACCTCTTTCCTATGGCTACACCTTC. Translated, it gives CASVKSVGKEPLSYGYTF. J is TRBJ1-2 and V is TRBV12-3 or TRBV12-4; D uncertain. V lost 8 bases to trimming and J lost 4 bases, with 29 bases between them. The CDR3 length is 18 residues.

This clonotype was seen repeatedly, ten times or more. This sequence joins TRBV12-3 or TRBV12-4 and TRBJ2-7; 11 nucleotides agree with TRBD1. The CDR3 has 14 residues. J was trimmed by 5 bases and V by 5 bases; bases with no gene match: 5. The CDR3 sequence: CASSTGTGGDEQYF. Written as DNA, the CDR3 is TGTGCCAGCAGTACCGGGACAGGGGGGGACGAGCAGTACTTC.

V usage is TRBV12-3 or TRBV12-4 and J usage is TRBJ1-1; D remains ambiguous. The CDR3 runs to 13 residues. V gave up 10 bases and J gave up 2 bases, with 14 bases separating them. The CDR3 reads CATRPPGNTEAFF. CDR3 coding DNA: TGTGCCACCCGACCCCCCGGAAACACTGAAGCTTTCTTT.

This clonotype was observed a handful of times. The junction does not match germline at one end; this may be a read error. In DNA, the CDR3 is TGTGCCAGTAGCCCCCGCGGGAGTTTGGAGGACATTAAGTACTTC. Encoded protein: CASSPRGSLEDIKYF. The gene calls are TRBV19 and TRBJ2-4, with 7 bases aligning to TRBD2. The CDR3 has 15 amino acids. CDR1 LNHDA and CDR2 SQIVND come from the germline V gene (reference sequence).

The gene calls are TRBV12-3 or TRBV12-4 and TRBJ1-1; D is unresolved. Trimming shortened V by 6 bases and J by 8 bases, and 13 bases separated the two germline ends. The CDR3 runs to 12 residues. The CDR3 DNA sequence: TGTGCCAGCAGACAAGATCCGGGAGAAGCTTTCTTT. This translates into CASRQDPGEAFF.

This clonotype was recorded at least ten times. The chain recombines TRBV28 with TRBJ2-2; the D gene is possibly TRBD1 (6 bases). Germline CDR1 reads MDHEN; CDR2 reads SYDVKM. The CDR3 covers 14 residues. Trimming removed 1 base at V and 8 bases at J, with 11 bases between. Here the CDR3 reads CASSLYRTVGELFF. CDR3 coding DNA: TGTGCCAGCAGTTTATATAGGACAGTGGGGGAGCTGTTTTTT.

This clonotype was recorded at least ten times. The chain joins TRBV27 to TRBJ1-6, with 9 positions matching TRBD1. The CDR3 runs 14 residues. Germline loops: CDR1 MNHEY, CDR2 SMNVEV (reference sequence). J gave up 7 bases and V 10 bases, and 8 bases lay outside the gene matches. DNA of the CDR3: TGTGCCACCAGACCGGGACAGGGAAATTCACCCCTCCACTTT. This gives the protein CATRPGQGNSPLHF.

This sequence joins TRBV29-1 and TRBJ2-5, with unresolved D. Looked up from germline, CDR1 is SQVTM and CDR2 is ANQGSEA. The germline V and J ends were trimmed by 4 bases and 3 bases, with 9 bases remaining between them. There are 12 residues in the CDR3. The CDR3 protein is CSVAVGKETQYF. Written as DNA, the CDR3 is TGCAGCGTTGCAGTGGGCAAAGAGACCCAGTACTTC.

This rearrangement joins TRBV6-1 to TRBJ2-7; D unclear. The CDR3 has 14 amino acids. CDR1 and CDR2 (germline): MNHNS, SASEGT. The germline V and J ends were trimmed by 0 bases and 5 bases, with 11 bases remaining between them. The CDR3 coding sequence is TGTGCCAGCAGTGAAGCCACGGTGATGGACGAGCAGTACTTC. Its translation is CASSEATVMDEQYF.

The table lists this clonotype with many counts. CDR3 region: CASSLAGGGAAYEQYF. The CDR3 coding sequence is TGTGCCAGCAGTTTAGCTGGCGGGGGGGCAGCCTACGAGCAGTACTTC. The chain combines TRBV12-3 or TRBV12-4 with TRBJ2-7, with 9 bases identical to TRBD2. Trimming removed 0 bases from V and 2 bases from J; junction bases left unmatched: 5. This CDR3 is built from 16 residues.

The chain recombines TRBV5-6 with TRBJ1-1; a weak D match, TRBD1 (6 bases). The germline CDR1 and CDR2 sequences are SGHDT and YYEEEE. The CDR3 extends over 15 amino acids. Deletions cut 3 bases from V and 4 bases from J, with 16 bases between. CDR3 nucleotide sequence: TGTGCCAGCAGCTCGGACAGCTCGGTCGGCACTGAAGCTTTCTTT. This encodes CASSSDSSVGTEAFF.

This clonotype was picked up many times. The chain links TRBV28 to TRBJ1-2, with no clear D. CDR1 is MDHEN and CDR2 is SYDVKM in the germline V gene. V was trimmed by 7 bases and J by 8 bases, leaving 20 bases between them. This CDR3 has 14 amino acids. The CDR3 nucleotides read TGTGCCAGCACCGCCCCAGAAGTAGAAGACGGCTACACCTTC. It yields the protein CASTAPEVEDGYTF.

This clonotype has a count of ten or more. The chain is built from TRBV11-2 and TRBJ2-4; D unresolved. The CDR3 consists of 13 residues. The V end lost 2 bases, the J end lost 7 bases, and 9 bases lay between the germline ends. Germline CDR1 is SGHAT and CDR2 is FQNNGV. CDR3 sequence reads: CASSLRKGNIQYF. The CDR3 DNA is TGTGCCAGCAGCTTAAGGAAAGGGAACATTCAGTACTTC.

This clonotype was recorded only once. Written as DNA, the CDR3 is TGCGCCAGCAGCTTGCACGGCTCCTTAGGGGAGACCCAGTACTTC. It codes for CASSLHGSLGETQYF. The genes are TRBV5-1 and TRBJ2-5; D is ambiguous. Trimming took 1 base from V and 5 from J, leaving 15 bases between them. The CDR3 has 15 amino acids. CDR1 and CDR2 (germline): SGHRS, YFSETQ.

This clonotype was found many times. The rearrangement joins TRBV12-3 or TRBV12-4 to TRBJ1-2; D unclear. This CDR3 has 14 amino acids. Trimming stripped 3 bases from V and 1 base from J, with 9 bases between. CDR3 bases: TGTGCCAGCAGTTTCGGCGGAAATAACTATGGCTACACCTTC. This codes for CASSFGGNNYGYTF.

This clonotype was detected many times. V usage is TRBV6-5 and J usage is TRBJ1-1; D ambiguous. The CDR3 covers 13 residues. Germline CDR1 reads MNHEY; CDR2 reads SVGAGI. Trimming pared 0 bases from V and 7 bases from J, leaving 9 bases between. Here the CDR3 reads CASSYSNRVEAFF. In nucleotides, the CDR3 is TGTGCCAGCAGTTACTCCAACCGGGTTGAAGCTTTCTTT.

The rearrangement joins TRBV20-1 to TRBJ1-2, with D possibly matching TRBD1 (6 bases). The CDR3 sequence is 13 residues long. Germline CDR1 DFQATT, CDR2 SNEGSKA (reference sequence). Trimming took off 0 bases at V and 6 bases at J, with 11 bases between the two ends. DNA of the CDR3: TGCAGTGCTAGAGACCAAAGGGGGGATGGCTACACCTTC. Its translation: CSARDQRGDGYTF.

This clonotype was counted a few times. The V and J genes are TRBV18 and TRBJ1-2; TRBD1 matches at 8 bases. This CDR3 contains 16 residues. Germline V gene sequence: CDR1 KGHSH, CDR2 LQKENI. V shed 3 bases, J shed 2 bases, and the junction held 8 bases outside the gene matches. CDR3 in DNA: TGTGCCAGCTCACCGGGGCAGGGGGCGATAAACTATGGCTACACCTTC. Residues: CASSPGQGAINYGYTF.

This chain connects TRBV6-2 or TRBV6-3 to TRBJ1-5; 7 bases align to TRBD1. The trim removed 6 bases at V and 4 bases at J, leaving 18 bases unmatched. There are 18 residues in the CDR3. Germline values: CDR1 MNHEY, CDR2 SVGEGT. This CDR3 is CASSSPDRLTGWNQPQHF. CDR3 bases: TGTGCCAGCAGCTCCCCCGACCGTCTGACAGGGTGGAATCAGCCCCAGCATTTT.